Listed here is a single T cell receptor beta chain. This CDR3 has 14 residues. Per the germline V gene, CDR1 is DFQATT and CDR2 is SNEGSKA (reference sequence). Trimming took 1 base from V and 2 from J, leaving 10 bases between them. Random hexamers served to reverse transcribe about 0.45 to 1 ug RNA. In TCRdb, the immunoSEQ multiplex PCR reads were re-called with MiXCR into one record per CDR3 protein. The sample carries 120,000 or so distinct CDR3 sequences, nearly 95% recorded once. This sample is part of a study of CD8 T cells in Susac syndrome. This receptor was taken from a human donor in good health. The sample was CD4+ T cells from PBMCs. The rearrangement joins TRBV20-1 to TRBJ2-3; tentatively, D is TRBD1 or TRBD2 (6 bases each). CDR3 nucleotides: TGCAGTGCTAGAGGTACGGGGGCCACAGATACGCAGTATTTT. Translated, it gives CSARGTGATDTQYF.